This entry lists 25 T cell receptor beta chains sequenced from one sample in a study of Graves' ophthalmopathy and Graves' hyperthyroidism. RNA transcripts were the template, and TCR beta CDR3 regions were amplified from them. Following a first-round RT-PCR that used HTBI primers, a second-round multiplex PCR was carried out. Using its own MiXCR run on the multiplex PCR reads, TCRdb lists one record per CDR3 protein. Of more than 300,000 distinct CDR3 sequences listed, about 18% were seen once; the top ten hold roughly 2.3%. Source material: peripheral blood. All receptors come from an adult woman with stable Graves' hyperthyroidism.

This clonotype came up many times. The chain links TRBV19 to TRBJ1-1, with D unresolved. The CDR3 has 14 residues. Germline V gene data show CDR1 as LNHDA and CDR2 as SQIVND (reference sequence). The V and J ends lost 3 bases and 4 bases respectively, with 12 bases between them. CDR3 in amino acids: CASSIGGLGTEAFF. CDR3 in DNA: TGTGCCAGTAGTATCGGAGGGCTTGGCACTGAAGCTTTCTTT. Together with reference TRBV19 and TRBJ1-1, the CDR3 gives the full variable domain: DGGITQSPKYLFRKEGQNVTLSCEQNLNHDAMYWYRQDPGQGLRLIYYSQIVNDFQKGDIAEGYSVSREKKESFPLTVTSAQKNPTAFYLCASSIGGLGTEAFFGQGTRLTVV.

This clonotype was found many times. The chain combines TRBV2 with TRBJ1-2, with 9 bases aligning to TRBD1. With V trimmed by 6 bases and J by 6 bases, 8 bases remained unmatched. The germline gives CDR1 SNHLY, CDR2 FYNNEI. This CDR3 contains 14 residues. The CDR3 nucleotides read TGTGCCAGCAGGGGGGACAGGGAGGTACATGGCTACACCTTC. Amino acid sequence: CASRGDREVHGYTF.

This clonotype was recorded at least ten times. The genes are TRBV27 and TRBJ2-5, with D perhaps TRBD2 (5 bases). CDR3 size: 13 residues. Trimming removed 8 bases at V and 5 bases at J, with 15 bases between. Looked up from germline, CDR1 is MNHEY and CDR2 is SMNVEV (reference sequence). The DNA for the CDR3 is TGTGCCAGCGCCCTCGGGGATGGGGAGACCCAGTACTTC. Its protein is CASALGDGETQYF.

This clonotype was observed at least ten times. An end of the junction does not agree with germline; a read error may underlie this. The gene calls are TRBV5-1 and TRBJ1-1, with TRBD1 as a possible D gene (5 bases). The CDR3 extends over 13 amino acids. Per germline, CDR1 SGHRS and CDR2 YFSETQ. In DNA, the CDR3 is TGTGCCAGCAGTTTAACAGGGAACACTGAAGCTTTCTTT. Translated: CASSLTGNTEAFF.

This clonotype occurred many times. The DNA of the CDR3 is TGTGCCAGCGCCTCGACTCCCCAAGAGACCCAGTACTTC. It translates to CASASTPQETQYF. The chain couples TRBV2 to TRBJ2-5; no reliable D call. The CDR3 runs to 13 residues. Per the germline V gene, CDR1 is SNHLY and CDR2 is FYNNEI. V was shortened by 8 bases and J by 1 base, with 11 bases between the two germline ends.

This clonotype was recorded many times. This sequence joins TRBV12-3 or TRBV12-4 and TRBJ1-1, with TRBD1 as a possible D gene (5 bases). V was shortened by 5 bases and J by 3 bases, with 13 bases between the two germline ends. The CDR3 is 14 residues long. In DNA form, the CDR3 reads TGTGCCAGCAGTGGAAGGGACGGCTACACTGAAGCTTTCTTT. Translating gives CASSGRDGYTEAFF.

This clonotype was recorded many times. The chain carries TRBV11-2 and TRBJ2-7, with D perhaps TRBD1 (7 bases). Between the trimmed V and J ends, which lost 1 base and 6 bases, there was a span of 16 bases. The CDR3 covers 15 residues. Germline values: CDR1 SGHAT, CDR2 FQNNGV. The CDR3 sequence: CASSLGAGQFSEQYF. The CDR3 DNA is TGTGCCAGCAGCTTAGGCGCGGGACAGTTCTCCGAGCAGTACTTC.

Ten or more counts support this clonotype. CDR3 region: CASIRGGGTGELFF. CDR3 DNA: TGTGCCAGCATCCGGGGGGGAGGCACCGGGGAGCTGTTTTTT. The chain carries TRBV6-2 or TRBV6-3 and TRBJ2-2; 8 nucleotides align to TRBD2. V trimming: 7 bases; J trimming: 4 bases; junction bases outside the gene matches: 5. The germline V gene encodes CDR1 MNHEY and CDR2 SVGEGT. The CDR3 is 14 residues long.

The table lists this clonotype with many counts. The CDR3 reads CASSGGTRGYEQYF. The CDR3 DNA reads as TGTGCCAGCAGTGGTGGGACACGAGGATACGAGCAGTACTTC. This chain uses TRBV6-1 with TRBJ2-7; possibly TRBD1 for D (6 bases). Trimming pared 4 bases from V and 4 bases from J, leaving 14 bases between. The germline V gene encodes CDR1 MNHNS and CDR2 SASEGT. The CDR3 totals 14 residues.

This clonotype was found many times. V and J are TRBV6-5 and TRBJ2-7; 9 bases line up with TRBD2. The CDR3 totals 16 residues. Germline CDR1 MNHEY, CDR2 SVGAGI. Trimming removed 0 bases from V and 0 bases from J; junction bases left unmatched: 3. CDR3: CASSYSTSGHSYEQYF. In DNA, the CDR3 is TGTGCCAGCAGTTACTCGACTAGCGGACACTCCTACGAGCAGTACTTC.

This clonotype appeared many times. The V call is TRBV12-3 or TRBV12-4, the J call TRBJ1-1; D perhaps matches TRBD1 (5 bases). The ends were cut back, 5 bases at V and 3 bases at J, with 16 bases in the middle. The CDR3 is 15 residues long. This chain's CDR3 is CASSPAEGFYTEAFF. In nucleotides, the CDR3 is TGTGCCAGCAGTCCCGCCGAGGGGTTTTACACTGAAGCTTTCTTT.

This clonotype occurred many times. The V gene is TRBV12-5, the J gene TRBJ1-3, with unresolved D. The V end was cut by 2 bases, the J end by 0 bases, with 8 bases between. The length of the CDR3 is 15 residues. From germline, CDR1 is LGHNT and CDR2 FRNRAP. The CDR3 reads CASGLFGISGNTIYF. For the CDR3, the DNA is TGTGCTAGTGGTTTGTTCGGCATCTCTGGAAACACCATATATTTT.

The chain is built from TRBV6-5 and TRBJ1-2, with D tentatively TRBD1 (5 bases). This CDR3 region has 16 residues. The ends were cut back, 4 bases at V and 8 bases at J, with 23 bases in the middle. CDR1 and CDR2 from the germline V gene are MNHEY and SVGAGI. The CDR3 DNA reads TGTGCCAGCAGTTCTCCCGACCTCGACAGAACAGTCGGCTACACCTTC. It specifies CASSSPDLDRTVGYTF.

This clonotype was recorded at least ten times. The chain is built from TRBV7-8 and TRBJ2-7, with 13 positions matching TRBD2. The germline CDR1 and CDR2 sequences are SGHVS and FQNEAQ. Trimming removed 8 bases from V and 3 bases from J; junction bases left unmatched: 1. This CDR3 is built from 13 residues. The CDR3 here is CASGLAGDYEQYF. In DNA form, the CDR3 reads TGTGCCAGCGGACTAGCGGGAGACTACGAGCAGTACTTC. The full variable domain, with the rest looked up from reference TRBV7-8 and TRBJ2-7, is GAGVSQSPRYKVAKRGQDVALRCDPISGHVSLFWYQQALGQGPEFLTYFQNEAQLDKSGLPSDRFFAERPEGSVSTLKIQRTQQEDSAVYLCASGLAGDYEQYFGPGTRLTVT.

At least ten counts were recorded for this clonotype. V gene TRBV29-1 combines with J gene TRBJ2-5; TRBD2 matches 8 bases. The CDR3 is 18 amino acids. V gave up 0 bases and J gave up 4 bases; unmatched junction bases: 16. Germline values: CDR1 SQVTM, CDR2 ANQGSEA. The CDR3 coding sequence is TGCAGCGTTGAAGATCTTCGGGCTAGCGGGTCAGCCACAGAGACCCAGTACTTC. Residues: CSVEDLRASGSATETQYF.

This clonotype was found many times. The rearrangement uses TRBV20-1 and TRBJ2-5; D may be TRBD2 (6 bases). CDR3 size: 17 residues. Germline V CDR1 and CDR2: DFQATT, SNEGSKA (reference sequence). V lost 3 bases, J lost 1 base, and 21 bases lay in between. The CDR3 nucleotides read TGCAGTGCTAGGGGCGGTTCCGGCGGGGCTATCCAAGAGACCCAGTACTTC. It is translated as CSARGGSGGAIQETQYF.

The chain recombines TRBV6-5 with TRBJ2-7; perhaps TRBD2 as D (6 bases). Looked up from germline, CDR1 is MNHEY and CDR2 is SVGAGI. This CDR3 has 14 amino acids. Trimming cost V 0 bases and J 3 bases, with 9 bases left between them. The CDR3 DNA follows: TGTGCCAGCAGTTACTCGGTGGGGGGCTACGAGCAGTACTTC. Amino acid sequence: CASSYSVGGYEQYF.

This clonotype was picked up many times. CDR3 nucleotides: TGTGCCAGCAGTTTTTCCCAGTACTATGGCTACACCTTC. It specifies CASSFSQYYGYTF. This chain joins TRBV27 and TRBJ1-2; no firm D call. V was shortened by 3 bases and J by 3 bases, with 8 bases between the two germline ends. Germline CDR1 MNHEY, CDR2 SMNVEV (reference sequence). There are 13 residues in the CDR3.

The chain employs TRBV12-3 or TRBV12-4 and TRBJ2-7; D not resolved. This CDR3 comprises 11 residues. V gave up 6 bases and J gave up 5 bases, with 8 bases separating them. CDR3 bases: TGTGCCAGCAGCCGACGTCACGAGCAGTACTTC. It yields the protein CASSRRHEQYF.

There are many counts of this clonotype. One end of the junction is discordant with germline, which a read error may explain. The rearrangement links TRBV12-3 or TRBV12-4 to TRBJ2-7, with 10 bases identical to TRBD2. The CDR3 spans 14 residues. Written as DNA, the CDR3 is TGTGCCAGCAGTTTTAGCGGGAGGCTTAACGAGCAGCACTTC. It translates to CASSFSGRLNEQHF.

This chain uses TRBV6-5 with TRBJ1-2, with TRBD1 matching over 7 bases. Losses at the gene ends were 2 bases for V and 4 bases for J; bases not matched to a gene: 7. The CDR3 covers 15 residues. From germline, CDR1 is MNHEY and CDR2 SVGAGI. Here the CDR3 reads CASSYRAAGGYGYTF. In DNA form, the CDR3 reads TGTGCCAGCAGTTACCGCGCGGCAGGGGGCTATGGCTACACCTTC.

This clonotype was detected ten times or more. V usage is TRBV7-2 and J usage is TRBJ2-7; weak D call: TRBD2 (6 bases). The CDR3 extends over 13 amino acids. Trimming took 0 bases from V and 4 from J, leaving 7 bases between them. Germline V lookup: CDR1 SGHTA, CDR2 FQGNSA. The chain's CDR3 is CASSLARGYEQYF. Written as DNA, the CDR3 is TGTGCCAGCAGCTTAGCGCGGGGATACGAGCAGTACTTC.

This clonotype appeared many times. This chain links TRBV12-3 or TRBV12-4 with TRBJ2-5; no definite D call. V was trimmed by 0 bases and J by 4 bases, leaving 9 bases between them. There are 14 residues in the CDR3. CDR3 amino acids: CASSLARSSETQYF. The CDR3 region has the DNA TGTGCCAGCAGTTTAGCGCGATCCTCAGAGACCCAGTACTTC.

Only a few counts were recorded for this clonotype. One end of the junction fails to match germline, which may point to a read error. The V call is TRBV7-3, the J call TRBJ2-5; D perhaps matches TRBD2 (6 bases). The CDR3 loop spans 15 amino acids. The germline V gene has CDR1 SGHTA and CDR2 FQGTGA. CDR3 sequence (DNA): TGTGCCTGCAGCTTAACGACTCTGGGGGGTGAGACCCAGTACTTC. This gives the protein CACSLTTLGGETQYF.

This clonotype was picked up many times. The J gene is TRBJ2-5, the V gene TRBV28; 9 bases line up with TRBD2. The germline gives CDR1 MDHEN, CDR2 SYDVKM. The CDR3 runs to 17 residues. J was trimmed by 0 bases and V by 5 bases; bases with no gene match: 10. CDR3 protein: CASSILSGRKYQETQYF. CDR3 bases: TGTGCCAGCAGTATACTTAGCGGGAGAAAATACCAAGAGACCCAGTACTTC.